These 3 T cell receptor beta chains originate from one sample sequenced in a study of blood T cells in healthy people across ages (dated by TCRdb to the mid-2010s). Preparation of the library involved 5' RACE. The run used an Illumina HiSeq 2500. A second PCR of roughly 6 to 12 cycles was performed with a sample-barcoded 5' primer and a J-beta primer mix. TCRdb ran its own pipeline on the public reads, namely fastp trimming at Q25 and MiXCR clone calling, and kept in-frame beta chains. Every distinct CDR3 protein forms one entry, paired with its most common genes and DNA. This sample comprises approximately 810,000 distinct CDR3 sequences, 35% to 40% of them detected only once. The ten largest clones capture 10% to 15% of the sample. What was sequenced was blood. These receptors originate from a man between 18 and 35 years old in good health.

CDR3 nucleotides: TGTGCCAGCAGCTTGGGGGGGACAGCTTATGGCTACACCTTC. Translation: CASSLGGTAYGYTF. This chain joins TRBV5-5 and TRBJ1-2, with 7 bases fitting TRBD1. The CDR3 is 14 amino acids. The ends lost 0 bases at V and 5 bases at J; junction bases unmatched: 4. Germline V gives CDR1 SGHKS, CDR2 YYEKEE (reference sequence).

The V and J genes are TRBV6-6 and TRBJ2-2, with 11 bases lining up with TRBD1. The CDR3 loop spans 16 amino acids. Germline CDR1 is MNHNY and CDR2 is SVGAGI (reference sequence). V shed 2 bases, J shed 4 bases, and the junction held 3 bases outside the gene matches. The CDR3 here is CASSYAGQGATGELFF. As DNA, the CDR3 is TGTGCCAGCAGTTACGCTGGACAGGGGGCCACCGGGGAGCTGTTTTTT.

The V call is TRBV7-2, the J call TRBJ1-1, with D unclear. The CDR3 sequence is 12 residues long. V dropped 8 bases and J dropped 8 bases, with 15 bases sitting between them. Germline CDR1 reads SGHTA; CDR2 reads FQGNSA. This CDR3 is CASGPAGAEAFF. CDR3 bases: TGTGCCAGCGGCCCAGCGGGTGCCGAAGCTTTCTTT.